The 10 T cell receptor beta chains listed next were all sequenced from one sample in a study of cytomegalovirus exposure and HLA in healthy donors. 13 Jbeta primers and 60 Vbeta primers were used for the PCR. Repertoires were generated with immunoSEQ multiplex PCR, while TCRdb's copy carries only in-frame clones and drops some. Among over 100,000 clones listed, 60% to 80% were seen once. Sequences were obtained from PBMCs. These receptors all come from a human donor in good health.

This sequence joins TRBV19 and TRBJ2-7; no clear D gene. CDR1 is LNHDA and CDR2 is SQIVND in the germline V gene (reference sequence). V lost 6 bases, J lost 2 bases, and 17 bases lay in between. The CDR3 is 15 amino acids. CDR3 nucleotide sequence: TGTGCCAGTAGCGAGGCTGGTGCCAGACCCTACGAGCAGTACTTC. It encodes CASSEAGARPYEQYF.

The chain uses TRBV7-2 and TRBJ1-2; possible D gene TRBD1, 5 bases. The V end was cut by 3 bases, the J end by 3 bases, with 11 bases between. Germline assignment: CDR1 SGHTA and CDR2 FQGNSA. This CDR3 spans 14 amino acids. For the CDR3, the DNA is TGTGCCAGCAGCTTCGGCAGGGAGGACTATGGCTACACCTTC. It is translated as CASSFGREDYGYTF.

This clone was seen a few times. The gene calls are TRBV6-6 and TRBJ1-1; D is possibly TRBD1 (6 bases). From germline, CDR1 is MNHNY and CDR2 SVGAGI (reference sequence). The V end was cut by 2 bases, the J end by 3 bases, with 10 bases between. There are 14 residues in the CDR3. The DNA of the CDR3 is TGTGCCAGCAGTTACGGTGCAGGGGACACTGAAGCTTTCTTT. Translation gives CASSYGAGDTEAFF.

V usage is TRBV7-9 and J usage is TRBJ2-3; 10 bases match TRBD2. The CDR3 spans 15 residues. CDR1 SEHNR and CDR2 FQNEAQ come from the germline V gene (reference sequence). V was pared by 3 bases and J by 3 bases, with 3 bases of the junction left unmatched. The chain's CDR3 is CASSFTSGVTDTQYF. The CDR3 DNA reads as TGTGCCAGCAGCTTTACTAGCGGGGTAACAGATACGCAGTATTTT.

The V call is TRBV6-5, the J call TRBJ2-3, with a tentative D call TRBD2 (7 bases). The CDR3 extends over 15 amino acids. Trimming took 7 bases from V and 1 from J, leaving 15 bases between them. The germline V gene has CDR1 MNHEY and CDR2 SVGAGI. The CDR3 DNA is TGTGCCAGCACCACACTGGGGGGGCGCACAGATACGCAGTATTTT. This codes for CASTTLGGRTDTQYF.

The V and J genes are TRBV5-4 and TRBJ1-1, with D perhaps TRBD1 (5 bases). The germline gives CDR1 SGHNT, CDR2 YYREEE (reference sequence). The CDR3 totals 14 residues. The germline V and J ends were trimmed by 4 bases and 1 base, with 11 bases remaining between them. The CDR3 DNA sequence: TGTGCCAGCAGCGCCCCCGGGGGGAACACTGAAGCTTTCTTT. It yields the protein CASSAPGGNTEAFF.

The chain links TRBV5-8 to TRBJ2-1, with 7 bases that match TRBD2. Losses at the gene ends were 5 bases for V and 2 bases for J; bases not matched to a gene: 7. Germline CDR1 SGHTS, CDR2 YDEGEE. The CDR3 has 15 residues. The CDR3 spells CASRLGAGAYNEQFF. CDR3 nucleotide sequence: TGTGCCAGCAGACTTGGGGCGGGAGCCTACAATGAGCAGTTCTTC.

The gene calls are TRBV5-1 and TRBJ1-3; 7 bases match TRBD1. Trimming at V came to 4 bases and at J to 8 bases, leaving 9 bases not matched to a gene. Looked up from germline, CDR1 is SGHRS and CDR2 is YFSETQ. This CDR3 region has 14 residues. The CDR3 DNA sequence: TGCGCCAGCAGCGAAGGGGGCAGGGGGGACACCATATATTTT. Protein sequence: CASSEGGRGDTIYF.

The chain joins TRBV19 to TRBJ2-3; possibly TRBD1 for D (6 bases). Germline V gene data show CDR1 as LNHDA and CDR2 as SQIVND (reference sequence). The CDR3 is made up of 14 amino acids. The germline V and J ends were trimmed by 6 bases and 1 base, with 11 bases remaining between them. The CDR3, as DNA: TGTGCCAGTAGATCCAGGGGAGGCACAGATACGCAGTATTTT. Amino acid sequence: CASRSRGGTDTQYF.

The chain combines TRBV30 with TRBJ2-7, with no clear D. The CDR3 is 11 amino acids. Trimming stripped 6 bases from V and 6 bases from J, with 12 bases between. Germline-derived CDR1 and CDR2 are GTSNPN and SVGIG (reference sequence). The CDR3 DNA is TGTGCCTGCCGAGTGGGCCGCGAGCAGTACTTC. Translating it yields CACRVGREQYF. The whole variable domain, filled in from reference TRBV30 and TRBJ2-7, reads SQTIHQWPATLVQPVGSPLSLECTVEGTSNPNLYWYRQAAGRGLQLLFYSVGIGQISSEVPQNLSASRPQDRQFILSSKKLLLSDSGFYLCACRVGREQYFGPGTRLTVT.